The clone carrying this TCR beta chain came up a few times. The sample is drawn from a study of blood T cell repertoires in COVID-19. The overall study: Acute and convalescent COVID-19 specimens originated in the United States, Italy and Spain.

The protocol was immunoSEQ multiplex PCR, while the TCRdb copy is restricted to in-frame clones and leaves out a portion. The sample carries 70,000 to 95,000 clones, roughly 78% recorded once. Germline loops: CDR1 MNHEY, CDR2 SMNVEV (reference sequence). The V segment lost 0 bases and the J segment 7 bases; nucleotides outside the gene matches: 8. The CDR3 runs 15 residues. Sequenced sample: peripheral blood. The chain combines TRBV27 with TRBJ1-2; 7 bases map to TRBD1. The origin of this receptor is a man between 60 and 75 years old with COVID-19, enrolled during active disease. CDR3 nucleotides: TGTGCCAGCAGTTTATCGTGGCAGGGGGGAGGTGGCTACACCTTC. Translating it yields CASSLSWQGGGGYTF.